The clone carrying this T cell receptor (beta chain) appeared a few times. Sequenced by immunoSEQ multiplex PCR; TCRdb stores in-frame clones only, minus some. The data hold about 82,000 clones, with around 96% observed a single time. These data come from a study of technical replicates of blood from several donors. Looked up from germline, CDR1 is DFQATT and CDR2 is SNEGSKA (reference sequence). The length of the CDR3 is 11 residues. Trimming pared 0 bases from V and 11 bases from J, leaving 8 bases between. The rearrangement uses TRBV20-1 and TRBJ1-5; no firm D call. What was sequenced was T cells isolated from PBMCs. This receptor was obtained from a human donor in good health. CDR3 DNA: TGCAGTGCTAGAGAGCGTCTGTCCCAGCATTTT. Protein sequence: CSARERLSQHF.